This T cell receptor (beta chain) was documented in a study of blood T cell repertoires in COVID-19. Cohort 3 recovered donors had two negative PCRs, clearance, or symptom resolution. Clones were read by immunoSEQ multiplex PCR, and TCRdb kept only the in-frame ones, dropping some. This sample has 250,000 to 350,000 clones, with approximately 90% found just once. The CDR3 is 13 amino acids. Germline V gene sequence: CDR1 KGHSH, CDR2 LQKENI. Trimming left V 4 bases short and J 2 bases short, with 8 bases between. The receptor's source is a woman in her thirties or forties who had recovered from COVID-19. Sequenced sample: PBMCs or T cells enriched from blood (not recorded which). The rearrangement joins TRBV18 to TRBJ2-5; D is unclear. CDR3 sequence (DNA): TGTGCCAGCTCACTGGGCCAGCAAGAGACCCAGTACTTC. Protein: CASSLGQQETQYF.